Following are 25 T cell receptor beta chains from one sample sequenced in a study of T cell responses to AZD1222 COVID-19 vaccine. Profiled with immunoSEQ multiplex PCR; TCRdb holds only in-frame clones, not every one. The sample consists of more than 100,000 clones, about 85% of them appearing once. The sample was peripheral blood, taken on day 0 of AZD1222 vaccination. These receptors were taken from an adult in good health.

The genes are TRBV5-4 and TRBJ2-5; D ambiguous. Germline V gene sequence: CDR1 SGHNT, CDR2 YYREEE (reference sequence). This CDR3 region has 12 residues. With 5 bases removed from V and 3 bases from J, the gap between germline ends came to 8 bases. The CDR3 loop is CASSLPKETQYF. Here the CDR3 DNA reads TGTGCCAGCAGTCTCCCAAAAGAGACCCAGTACTTC.

This clone was seen only once. The V and J genes are TRBV30 and TRBJ1-3; TRBD1 aligns across 8 bases. Trimming at V came to 0 bases and at J to 0 bases, leaving 7 bases not matched to a gene. Germline CDR1 reads GTSNPN; CDR2 reads SVGIG (reference sequence). CDR3 length: 17 amino acids. DNA for the CDR3: TGTGCCTGGAGTGTATGGGACAGGTCTAGCTCTGGAAACACCATATATTTT. This sequence encodes CAWSVWDRSSSGNTIYF.

The chain has TRBV6-5 and TRBJ1-2; 9 bases are shared with TRBD1. The CDR3 covers 12 residues. Trimming cost V 5 bases and J 8 bases; bases outside gene matches: 3. Germline CDR1 MNHEY, CDR2 SVGAGI. The CDR3 reads CASSTGGGGYTF. CDR3 DNA sequence: TGTGCCAGCAGTACAGGGGGCGGAGGCTACACCTTC.

The chain couples TRBV9 to TRBJ2-1, with TRBD2 identical over 9 bases. The CDR3 has 15 residues. The junction had 4 bases not matched to a gene; V was cut back by 4 bases and J by 2 bases. CDR1 SGDLS and CDR2 YYNGEE come from the germline V gene. CDR3 bases: TGTGCCAGCAGCCGACTAGCGGTCCCCTACAATGAGCAGTTCTTC. This translates into CASSRLAVPYNEQFF.

There are a few counts of this clone. The V and J genes are TRBV19 and TRBJ2-5; D remains unclear. Germline V gives CDR1 LNHDA, CDR2 SQIVND (reference sequence). The CDR3 totals 12 residues. The V gene lost 6 bases and the J gene lost 0 bases, with 5 bases spanning the gap. The CDR3 DNA reads TGTGCCAGTAGCCAGTACCAAGAGACCCAGTACTTC. Its protein is CASSQYQETQYF.

This chain's CDR3 is CASSPRGSRNNEQFF. The CDR3 DNA is TGTGCCAGCAGCCCGCGGGGGAGCAGGAACAATGAGCAGTTCTTC. The chain carries TRBV3-1 (or the pseudogene TRBV3-2) and TRBJ2-1, with 7 bases that match TRBD2. Germline-derived CDR1 and CDR2 are LGHDT and YNNKEL (reference sequence). This CDR3 comprises 15 residues. With 4 bases clipped from V and 5 bases from J, the junction kept 8 bases outside the gene matches.

The chain combines TRBV6-1 with TRBJ2-1; 14 positions match TRBD2. Trimming removed 3 bases from V and 10 bases from J; junction bases left unmatched: 8. Germline V gives CDR1 MNHNS, CDR2 SASEGT. The CDR3 runs 16 residues. CDR3 loop: CASSEQGLAGAREQFF. The CDR3 DNA follows: TGTGCCAGCAGTGAGCAGGGACTAGCGGGAGCTCGCGAGCAGTTCTTC.

The chain combines TRBV19 with TRBJ2-5, with D uncertain. Germline CDR1 is LNHDA and CDR2 is SQIVND (reference sequence). The length of the CDR3 is 14 residues. Trimming stripped 1 base from V and 1 base from J, with 7 bases between. The CDR3 spells CASSIGTAQETQYF. The CDR3 region has the DNA TGTGCCAGTAGTATAGGAACAGCCCAAGAGACCCAGTACTTC.

The chain links TRBV28 to TRBJ2-7; TRBD2 is a possible D gene (5 bases). V was pared by 7 bases and J by 0 bases, with 13 bases between. The CDR3 is 14 amino acids. Germline V CDR1 and CDR2: MDHEN, SYDVKM. In DNA, the CDR3 is TGTGCCAGCACCAAGCGGTTCCTCTCCTACGAGCAGTACTTC. Translated, it gives CASTKRFLSYEQYF.

This clone was recorded a few times. This chain links TRBV5-1 with TRBJ2-3, with 14 bases identical to TRBD2. This CDR3 is 17 amino acids long. After removal of 4 bases from V and 5 bases from J, the junction contained 9 bases not matched to a gene. Germline CDR1 SGHRS, CDR2 YFSETQ. CDR3 region: CASSPGRLAGGVDTQYF. The CDR3, as DNA: TGCGCCAGCAGCCCGGGACGACTAGCGGGAGGGGTAGATACGCAGTATTTT.

The J gene is TRBJ2-7, the V gene TRBV10-3; maybe TRBD2 (6 bases). The CDR3 runs 14 residues. Germline CDR1 is ENHRY and CDR2 is SYGVKD. V was cut by 9 bases and J by 0 bases, with 15 bases left in between. CDR3 in amino acids: CAMRGGTDSYEQYF. CDR3 DNA: TGTGCCATGCGTGGCGGGACCGACTCCTACGAGCAGTACTTC.

This clone has just one count. The chain links TRBV2 to TRBJ2-7, with D possibly TRBD1 on 5 matching bases. With 4 bases removed from V and 2 bases from J, the gap between germline ends came to 12 bases. Germline CDR1 SNHLY, CDR2 FYNNEI. This CDR3 contains 14 residues. The CDR3 here is CASSVSTGPYEQYF. The CDR3 DNA reads as TGTGCCAGCAGTGTTTCAACAGGCCCCTACGAGCAGTACTTC.

The table lists this clone with a few counts. This chain uses TRBV7-9 with TRBJ1-2; no clear D. The CDR3 consists of 15 residues. Germline lookup yields CDR1 SEHNR and CDR2 FQNEAQ (reference sequence). V was shortened by 8 bases and J by 1 base, with 17 bases between the two germline ends. CDR3: CASVDSTQFNYGYTF. DNA of the CDR3: TGTGCCAGCGTTGACTCTACCCAGTTTAACTATGGCTACACCTTC.

The rearrangement links TRBV7-9 to TRBJ1-6; D remains unclear. CDR3 length equals 14 residues. Germline V gene lookup returns CDR1 SEHNR and CDR2 FQNEAQ (reference sequence). With 0 bases removed from V and 11 bases from J, the gap between germline ends came to 11 bases. The DNA for the CDR3 is TGTGCCAGCAGCTTAGCCCTCGGGCGGGCACCCCTCCACTTT. Amino acid sequence: CASSLALGRAPLHF. Filled out from reference TRBV7-9 and TRBJ1-6, the complete variable domain reads DTGVSQNPRHKITKRGQNVTFRCDPISEHNRLYWYRQTLGQGPEFLTYFQNEAQLEKSRLLSDRFSAERPKGSFSTLEIQRTEQGDSAMYLCASSLALGRAPLHFGNGTRLTVT.

The chain links TRBV19 to TRBJ2-5, with 8 bases identical to TRBD2. Trimming cost V 7 bases and J 2 bases; bases outside gene matches: 6. Germline values: CDR1 LNHDA, CDR2 SQIVND (reference sequence). The CDR3 is made up of 14 amino acids. Written as DNA, the CDR3 is TGTGCCAGTACCCCCGGGACTAGACAAGAGACCCAGTACTTC. This sequence encodes CASTPGTRQETQYF.

The chain recombines TRBV9 with TRBJ2-1; 7 bases align to TRBD2. J gave up 5 bases and V 0 bases, and 8 bases lay outside the gene matches. CDR1 is SGDLS and CDR2 is YYNGEE in the germline V gene. CDR3 size: 16 residues. CDR3 loop: CASSVATSASHNEQFF. The CDR3 DNA reads as TGTGCCAGCAGCGTAGCTACTAGCGCGAGTCACAATGAGCAGTTCTTC.

This clone has just a few counts. The V call is TRBV28, the J call TRBJ1-5; TRBD1 matches at 12 bases. This CDR3 has 18 amino acids. The trim removed 3 bases at V and 4 bases at J, leaving 10 bases unmatched. Germline CDR1 is MDHEN and CDR2 is SYDVKM. DNA of the CDR3: TGTGCCAGCAGTTTTGGGACAGGGGGCATAAGTGGGAATCAGCCCCAGCATTTT. Translating it yields CASSFGTGGISGNQPQHF.

J is TRBJ1-5 and V is TRBV24-1; 9 nucleotides match TRBD1. Germline V gene data show CDR1 as KGHDR and CDR2 as SFDVKD. The CDR3 extends over 16 amino acids. The V and J ends lost 9 bases and 0 bases, in that order; junction bases with no gene match: 8. CDR3 sequence (DNA): TGTGCCACCGCGACAGGGGGATTTAGTAGCAATCAGCCCCAGCATTTT. Residues: CATATGGFSSNQPQHF.

In nucleotides, the CDR3 is TGTGCCACCAGTCCAAGCCGTGCAGGGAAAGAAGGAAACACCATATATTTT. Protein sequence: CATSPSRAGKEGNTIYF. V and J are TRBV24-1 and TRBJ1-3; TRBD1 might be the D (5 bases). V shed 6 bases and J shed 4 bases, with 21 bases lying between them. The CDR3 is 17 residues long. Germline CDR1 KGHDR, CDR2 SFDVKD.

The chain couples TRBV27 to TRBJ1-1; D is ambiguous. Germline-derived CDR1 and CDR2 are MNHEY and SMNVEV (reference sequence). V lost 2 bases and J 7 bases, leaving 11 bases between the germline ends. The CDR3 covers 13 residues. The CDR3 region is CASSLGKGGEAFF. CDR3 nucleotide sequence: TGTGCCAGCAGTTTAGGGAAGGGCGGTGAAGCTTTCTTT.

The V and J genes are TRBV19 and TRBJ1-1; tentatively, D is TRBD1 (6 bases). This CDR3 spans 13 amino acids. Germline CDR1 reads LNHDA; CDR2 reads SQIVND (reference sequence). Between the trimmed V and J ends, which lost 5 bases and 1 base, there was a span of 8 bases. In DNA form, the CDR3 reads TGTGCCAGTAGTTCGACAGGGAACACTGAAGCTTTCTTT. Its protein is CASSSTGNTEAFF. The whole variable domain, remainder taken from reference TRBV19 and TRBJ1-1, is DGGITQSPKYLFRKEGQNVTLSCEQNLNHDAMYWYRQDPGQGLRLIYYSQIVNDFQKGDIAEGYSVSREKKESFPLTVTSAQKNPTAFYLCASSSTGNTEAFFGQGTRLTVV.

The DNA for the CDR3 is TGTGCCAGCAGCCGAGGAAGCGGAAACCAAGAGACCCAGTACTTC. Translated: CASSRGSGNQETQYF. The chain uses TRBV3-1 (or the pseudogene TRBV3-2) and TRBJ2-5; perhaps TRBD2 as D (5 bases). The germline V gene has CDR1 LGHDT and CDR2 YNNKEL (reference sequence). Trimming removed 4 bases from V and 0 bases from J, with 12 bases in between. The CDR3 spans 15 residues.

V and J are TRBV11-2 and TRBJ1-1, with 7 nucleotides matching TRBD1. Unmatched junction bases numbered 4, after V lost 5 bases and J lost 4 bases. The CDR3 is made up of 13 amino acids. Germline V gene lookup returns CDR1 SGHAT and CDR2 FQNNGV. The CDR3 protein is CASSPPGGTEAFF. The CDR3 coding sequence is TGTGCCAGCAGCCCCCCAGGGGGCACTGAAGCTTTCTTT.

DNA for the CDR3: TGTGCCAGCAGCCGGACTAGCGGGATTGGCGGGGAGCTGTTTTTT. Amino acids: CASSRTSGIGGELFF. The V call is TRBV3-1 (or the pseudogene TRBV3-2), the J call TRBJ2-2; 12 nucleotides match TRBD2. The CDR3 runs 15 residues. Germline V gives CDR1 LGHDT, CDR2 YNNKEL (reference sequence). With V trimmed by 4 bases and J by 7 bases, 4 bases remained unmatched.

The chain carries TRBV10-3 and TRBJ2-2; D is possibly TRBD1 or TRBD2 (5 bases each). This CDR3 is built from 15 residues. The V end lost 8 bases, the J end lost 1 base, and 14 bases lay between the germline ends. Germline loops: CDR1 ENHRY, CDR2 SYGVKD. CDR3 nucleotide sequence: TGTGCCATCCGTGTAGGTGGGGGGAACACCGGGGAGCTGTTTTTT. Translated: CAIRVGGGNTGELFF.